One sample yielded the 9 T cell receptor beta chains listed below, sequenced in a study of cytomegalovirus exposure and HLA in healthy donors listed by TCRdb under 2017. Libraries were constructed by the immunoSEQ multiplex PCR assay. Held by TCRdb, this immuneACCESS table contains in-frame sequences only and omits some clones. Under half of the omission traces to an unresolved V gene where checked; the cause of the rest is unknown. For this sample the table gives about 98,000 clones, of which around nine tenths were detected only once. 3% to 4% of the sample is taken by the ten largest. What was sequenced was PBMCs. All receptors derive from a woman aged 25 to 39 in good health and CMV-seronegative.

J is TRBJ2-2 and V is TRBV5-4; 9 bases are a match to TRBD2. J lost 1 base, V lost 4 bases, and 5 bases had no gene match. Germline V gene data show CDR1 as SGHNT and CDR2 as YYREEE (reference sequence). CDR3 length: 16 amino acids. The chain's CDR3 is CASSAQRGVNTGELFF. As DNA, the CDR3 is TGTGCCAGCAGCGCCCAGCGGGGGGTGAACACCGGGGAGCTGTTTTTT.

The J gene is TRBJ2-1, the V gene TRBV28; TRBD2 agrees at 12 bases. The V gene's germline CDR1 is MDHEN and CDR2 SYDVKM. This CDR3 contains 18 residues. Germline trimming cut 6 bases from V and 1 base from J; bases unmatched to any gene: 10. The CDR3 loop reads CASRWTSGNPISYNEQFF. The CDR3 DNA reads TGTGCCAGCAGGTGGACTAGCGGGAACCCAATTTCCTACAATGAGCAGTTCTTC.

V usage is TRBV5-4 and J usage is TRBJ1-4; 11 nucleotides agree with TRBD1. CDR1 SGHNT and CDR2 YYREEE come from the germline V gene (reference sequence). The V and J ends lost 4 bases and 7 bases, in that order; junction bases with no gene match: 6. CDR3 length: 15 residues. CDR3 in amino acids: CASSIPGTGGEKLFF. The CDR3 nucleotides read TGTGCCAGCAGCATCCCCGGGACAGGGGGTGAAAAACTGTTTTTT.

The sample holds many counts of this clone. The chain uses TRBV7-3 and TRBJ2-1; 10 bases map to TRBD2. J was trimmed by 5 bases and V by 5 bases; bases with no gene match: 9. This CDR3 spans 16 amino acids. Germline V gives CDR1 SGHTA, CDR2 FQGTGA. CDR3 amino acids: CASSPTSGGADNEQFF. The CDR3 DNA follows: TGTGCCAGCAGCCCGACCAGCGGGGGGGCAGACAATGAGCAGTTCTTC. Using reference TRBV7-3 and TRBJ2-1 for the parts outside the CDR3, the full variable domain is GAGVSQTPSNKVTEKGKYVELRCDPISGHTALYWYRQSLGQGPEFLIYFQGTGAADDSGLPNDRFFAVRPEGSVSTLKIQRTERGDSAVYLCASSPTSGGADNEQFFGPGTRLTVL.

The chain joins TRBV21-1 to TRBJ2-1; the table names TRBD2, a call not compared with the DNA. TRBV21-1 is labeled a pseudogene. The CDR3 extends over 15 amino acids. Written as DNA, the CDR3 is TGTGCCAGCACCTTCCGACTAGCGGGCAGCAATGAGCAGTTCTTC. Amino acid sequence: CASTFRLAGSNEQFF.

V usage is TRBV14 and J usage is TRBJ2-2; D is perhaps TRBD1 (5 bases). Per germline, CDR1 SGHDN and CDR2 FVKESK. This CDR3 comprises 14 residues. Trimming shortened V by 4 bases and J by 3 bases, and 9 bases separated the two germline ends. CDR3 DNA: TGTGCCAGCAGCCTCCAGGGTTACACCGGGGAGCTGTTTTTT. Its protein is CASSLQGYTGELFF. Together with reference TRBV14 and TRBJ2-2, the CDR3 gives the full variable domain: EAGVTQFPSHSVIEKGQTVTLRCDPISGHDNLYWYRRVMGKEIKFLLHFVKESKQDESGMPNNRFLAERTGGTYSTLKVQPAELEDSGVYFCASSLQGYTGELFFGEGSRLTVL.

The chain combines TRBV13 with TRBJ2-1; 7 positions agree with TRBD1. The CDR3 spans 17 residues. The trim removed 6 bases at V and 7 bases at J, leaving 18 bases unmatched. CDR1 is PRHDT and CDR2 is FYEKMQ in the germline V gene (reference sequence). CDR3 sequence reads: CASRPEPGTEQSNEQFF. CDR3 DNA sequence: TGTGCCAGCAGGCCGGAACCCGGGACAGAGCAATCAAATGAGCAGTTCTTC.

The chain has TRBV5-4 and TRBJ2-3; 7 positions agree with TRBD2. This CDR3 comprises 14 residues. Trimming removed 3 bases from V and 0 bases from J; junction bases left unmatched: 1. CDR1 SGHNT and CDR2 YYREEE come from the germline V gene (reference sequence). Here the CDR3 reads CASSSSGSTDTQYF. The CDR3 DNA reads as TGTGCCAGCAGCTCTAGCGGAAGCACAGATACGCAGTATTTT.

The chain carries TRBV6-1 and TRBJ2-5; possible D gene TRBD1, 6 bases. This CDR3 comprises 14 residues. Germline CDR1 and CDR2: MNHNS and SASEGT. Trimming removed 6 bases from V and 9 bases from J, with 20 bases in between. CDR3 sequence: CASSRQQGMGAQYF. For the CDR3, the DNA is TGTGCCAGCAGCCGACAACAGGGTATGGGGGCCCAGTACTTC.